The 21 T cell receptor beta chains listed next were all sequenced from one sample in a study of regulatory T cells in long-lasting Graves disease. Both iRepertoire HTBI primers and Arm-PCR of CDR3 regions were used to build the TCR beta libraries. TCRdb independently ran MiXCR on the multiplex PCR reads; one entry per CDR3 protein. The data hold 600,000 to 650,000 distinct CDR3 sequences, with roughly 16% observed a single time. The time point was: newly diagnosed GD, antithyroid drugs for less than 3 months. With RNA extracted from PBMCs as input, the TCR library was made. These data were also reused for a study on T cells in Graves' hyperthyroidism and ophthalmopathy.

Specimen: peripheral blood mononuclear cells (PBMCs), collected at new diagnosis, from a patient treated with antithyroid drugs. The receptors here all came from a woman aged 25 to 39 with Graves disease.

This clonotype was observed a handful of times. The J gene is TRBJ2-2, the V gene TRBV19; the D call may be TRBD1 or TRBD2 (6 bases each). The ends were cut back, 8 bases at V and 7 bases at J, with 20 bases in the middle. Germline V gene lookup returns CDR1 LNHDA and CDR2 SQIVND (reference sequence). CDR3 length equals 15 residues. CDR3 region: CASQWGASNGGELFF. CDR3 in DNA: TGTGCCAGTCAATGGGGGGCAAGTAACGGCGGGGAGCTGTTTTTT.

The chain is built from TRBV10-3 and TRBJ1-3, with 8 bases that match TRBD1. The CDR3 runs to 13 residues. V was pared by 10 bases and J by 0 bases, with 2 bases of the junction left unmatched. Germline V CDR1 and CDR2: ENHRY, SYGVKD. The CDR3, as DNA: TGTGCCACCGACAGGGGCTCTGGAAACACCATATATTTT. The encoded protein is CATDRGSGNTIYF.

This clonotype has at least ten counts. V is TRBV28 and J is TRBJ2-7; a possible D gene is TRBD2 (6 bases). Per the germline V gene, CDR1 is MDHEN and CDR2 is SYDVKM. The germline V and J ends were trimmed by 5 bases and 4 bases, with 15 bases remaining between them. The CDR3 is made up of 14 amino acids. The CDR3 DNA follows: TGTGCCAGCAGTCCTCAGGGACTCGAGTACGAGCAGTACTTC. The encoded protein is CASSPQGLEYEQYF. Full variable domain (remainder filled in from reference TRBV28 and TRBJ2-7): DVKVTQSSRYLVKRTGEKVFLECVQDMDHENMFWYRQDPGLGLRLIYFSYDVKMKEKGDIPEGYSVSREKKERFSLILESASTNQTSMYLCASSPQGLEYEQYFGPGTRLTVT.

V gene TRBV29-1 combines with J gene TRBJ2-2; TRBD1 aligns across 8 bases. V gave up 6 bases and J gave up 5 bases; unmatched junction bases: 5. Per the germline V gene, CDR1 is SQVTM and CDR2 is ANQGSEA. CDR3 size: 13 residues. CDR3 nucleotide sequence: TGCAGCGTAGAGACAGGGGCAACCGGGGAGCTGTTTTTT. This encodes CSVETGATGELFF.

This clonotype was counted ten times or more. This chain connects TRBV7-3 to TRBJ2-3, with 12 bases lining up with TRBD2. The CDR3 loop spans 15 amino acids. The ends lost 5 bases at V and 3 bases at J; junction bases unmatched: 3. Looked up from germline, CDR1 is SGHTA and CDR2 is FQGTGA. CDR3 protein: CASSPLAGGTDTQYF. In nucleotides, the CDR3 is TGTGCCAGCAGCCCACTAGCGGGAGGAACAGATACGCAGTATTTT. The variable domain in full, completed from reference TRBV7-3 and TRBJ2-3, reads GAGVSQTPSNKVTEKGKYVELRCDPISGHTALYWYRQSLGQGPEFLIYFQGTGAADDSGLPNDRFFAVRPEGSVSTLKIQRTERGDSAVYLCASSPLAGGTDTQYFGPGTRLTVL.

This clonotype appeared many times. Written as DNA, the CDR3 is TGTGCCAGCACACTCGATGTTTGGGGGATAAACACTGAAGCTTTCTTT. It translates to CASTLDVWGINTEAFF. The chain employs TRBV11-2 and TRBJ1-1, with D maybe TRBD1 (5 bases). Deletions cut 7 bases from V and 2 bases from J, with 20 bases between. Germline V CDR1 and CDR2: SGHAT, FQNNGV. The CDR3 sequence is 16 residues long.

This clonotype was detected many times. This chain joins TRBV29-1 and TRBJ1-1; 11 bases agree with TRBD1. Germline loops: CDR1 SQVTM, CDR2 ANQGSEA. J gave up 0 bases and V 6 bases, and 9 bases lay outside the gene matches. The CDR3 contains 16 residues. The CDR3 DNA sequence: TGCAGCGTCAAGGGACAGGGGGGCCTAATGAACACTGAAGCTTTCTTT. The encoded protein is CSVKGQGGLMNTEAFF.

This clonotype was observed a handful of times. V usage is TRBV15 and J usage is TRBJ2-3; no definite D call. This CDR3 comprises 14 residues. Trimming left V 1 base short and J 1 base short, with 6 bases between. Germline V gene data show CDR1 as LNHNV and CDR2 as YYDKDF (reference sequence). The CDR3 bases are TGTGCCACCAGCAGAGCCCGGGGCACAGATACGCAGTATTTT. This sequence encodes CATSRARGTDTQYF.

The table lists this clonotype with many counts. This chain joins TRBV6-2 or TRBV6-3 and TRBJ1-1; D unresolved. This CDR3 is 11 amino acids long. Germline lookup yields CDR1 MNHEY and CDR2 SVGEGT. V was cut by 7 bases and J by 8 bases, with 11 bases left in between. The CDR3 sequence: CASTALGEAFF. The DNA for the CDR3 is TGTGCCAGCACGGCCTTGGGAGAAGCTTTCTTT.

The CDR3 spells CSARHRGSGLSEQYF. CDR3 in DNA: TGCAGTGCTCGACATCGGGGTAGCGGCCTCAGCGAGCAGTACTTC. This sequence joins TRBV20-1 and TRBJ2-7, with D maybe TRBD2 (6 bases). CDR3 length equals 15 residues. CDR1 is DFQATT and CDR2 is SNEGSKA in the germline V gene (reference sequence). Between the trimmed V and J ends, which lost 5 bases and 6 bases, there was a span of 23 bases.

This clonotype was counted many times. This chain links TRBV11-2 with TRBJ1-1; possible D gene TRBD1, 5 bases. Germline loops: CDR1 SGHAT, CDR2 FQNNGV. The CDR3 runs to 14 residues. Trimming left V 5 bases short and J 5 bases short, with 15 bases between. The CDR3 spells CASSKGIQWTEAFF. The CDR3 DNA reads as TGTGCCAGCAGCAAGGGGATTCAGTGGACTGAAGCTTTCTTT. Complete variable domain (other parts from reference TRBV11-2 and TRBJ1-1): EAGVAQSPRYKIIEKRQSVAFWCNPISGHATLYWYQQILGQGPKLLIQFQNNGVVDDSQLPKDRFSAERLKGVDSTLKIQPAKLEDSAVYLCASSKGIQWTEAFFGQGTRLTVV.

This clonotype has a handful of counts. The chain joins TRBV6-1 to TRBJ1-6; a possible D gene is TRBD1 (5 bases). The CDR3 consists of 14 residues. CDR1 and CDR2 (germline): MNHNS, SASEGT. The V and J ends lost 6 bases and 5 bases respectively, with 11 bases between them. Written as DNA, the CDR3 is TGTGCCAGCAGCGCCTGGGACCATAATTCACCCCTCCACTTT. This gives the protein CASSAWDHNSPLHF.

This clonotype was seen many times. The chain is built from TRBV28 and TRBJ2-1, with D maybe TRBD1 (5 bases). Germline lookup yields CDR1 MDHEN and CDR2 SYDVKM. The V and J ends lost 3 bases and 15 bases respectively, with 12 bases between them. CDR3 length: 11 residues. The CDR3 DNA reads TGTGCCAGCAGTTTGAATGTGGGGCTGTTCTTC. Translation gives CASSLNVGLFF.

This clonotype appeared many times. V and J are TRBV7-9 and TRBJ2-7; D assignment may be TRBD1 or TRBD2 (5 bases each). The CDR3 extends over 13 amino acids. V lost 4 bases and J lost 2, with 9 bases in between. CDR1 SEHNR and CDR2 FQNEAQ come from the germline V gene (reference sequence). DNA of the CDR3: TGTGCCAGCAGCTCCCGGGGCCCCTACGAGCAGTACTTC. This encodes CASSSRGPYEQYF.

Remarks on this clonotype: A much more abundant neighbour one base away suggests this may be a read error. V is TRBV24-1 and J is TRBJ1-1, with a weak D call TRBD1 (5 bases). This CDR3 is built from 12 residues. V lost 5 bases and J lost 4, with 7 bases in between. Germline CDR1 is KGHDR and CDR2 is SFDVKD. The CDR3 region has the DNA TGTGCCACCAGTGCCGGGACCACTGAAGCTTTCTTT. Protein: CATSAGTTEAFF.

This clonotype was seen a handful of times. The gene calls are TRBV20-1 and TRBJ2-2, with D perhaps TRBD2 (5 bases). CDR3 length equals 15 residues. From germline, CDR1 is DFQATT and CDR2 SNEGSKA (reference sequence). Trimming cost V 3 bases and J 5 bases, with 16 bases left between them. The CDR3: CSASPWTGSTGELFF. The CDR3, as DNA: TGCAGTGCTAGTCCCTGGACGGGGAGTACCGGGGAGCTGTTTTTT.

There are a few counts of this clonotype. The V gene is TRBV6-2 or TRBV6-3, the J gene TRBJ1-1; 7 bases match TRBD1. Germline V CDR1 and CDR2: MNHEY, SVGEGT. J gave up 7 bases and V 2 bases, and 4 bases lay outside the gene matches. This CDR3 contains 13 residues. CDR3 bases: TGTGCCAGCAGTTACAGGGGGCTTGATGAAGCTTTCTTT. Translated: CASSYRGLDEAFF.

This chain joins TRBV5-1 and TRBJ2-1; the D is unclear. The CDR3 has 13 amino acids. Germline values: CDR1 SGHRS, CDR2 YFSETQ. The V end was cut by 0 bases, the J end by 5 bases, with 6 bases between. This chain's CDR3 is CASSLDINNEQFF. The CDR3 DNA reads TGCGCCAGCAGCTTGGACATCAACAATGAGCAGTTCTTC.

As to this clonotype: This likely reflects a read error, since a far larger clone is one base away. The V call is TRBV6-1, the J call TRBJ2-3; D could derive from TRBD1 or TRBD2 (5 bases each). Trimming left V 3 bases short and J 10 bases short, with 14 bases between. CDR1 is MNHNS, CDR2 SASEGT, per germline. There are 13 residues in the CDR3. The CDR3 DNA sequence: TGTGCCAGCAGTGAGGTGAGGGGATCCGCGCAGTATTTT. Residues: CASSEVRGSAQYF.

The V gene is TRBV3-1, the J gene TRBJ1-4, with 7 bases lining up with TRBD1. CDR3 size: 15 residues. V lost 4 bases to trimming and J lost 5 bases; unmatched junction nucleotides: 7. The germline V gene encodes CDR1 LGHDT and CDR2 YNNKEL (reference sequence). CDR3 amino acids: CASSRKGTENEKLFF. CDR3 sequence (DNA): TGTGCCAGCAGCCGTAAAGGGACAGAAAATGAAAAACTGTTTTTT.

The table lists this clonotype with a few counts. The rearrangement links TRBV20-1 to TRBJ2-1; D might be TRBD2 (6 bases). Germline CDR1 is DFQATT and CDR2 is SNEGSKA (reference sequence). The CDR3 has 11 amino acids. The chain's CDR3 is CTGTDYNEQFF. The CDR3 bases are TGCACCGGGACTGACTACAATGAGCAGTTCTTC.